The present T cell receptor (beta chain) was sequenced within a study of cytomegalovirus exposure and HLA in healthy donors. Whole-study findings and limits: TCR beta V- and J-gene trimming was later associated with a missense DCLRE1C variant. A later look showed TCR association rates differing by HLA locus, highest for DRB1 and lowest for HLA-C. According to a later analysis, donors in an Asian-associated ancestry cluster reportedly had fewer N-insertions than the approximately 620-donor mean. Diagnosis of cytomegalovirus status made by the classifier reportedly showed high specificity and sensitivity.

The CDR3 spans 14 residues. Trimming pared 2 bases from V and 6 bases from J, leaving 13 bases between. Germline V gives CDR1 SGHNT, CDR2 YYREEE (reference sequence). This clone was seen only once. The antigen is undetermined. Primers included in the PCR were 60 Vbeta and 13 Jbeta primers. This table comes from immunoSEQ multiplex PCR, and its TCRdb copy is limited to in-frame clones, with some not included. The data hold 180,000 or so clones, with around 78% observed a single time. This clonotype was sampled from a man between 18 and 29 years old in good health and CMV-seronegative. This sequence joins TRBV5-4 and TRBJ2-3, with D tentatively TRBD1 (6 bases). The sequenced sample consisted of PBMCs. In nucleotides, the CDR3 is TGTGCCAGCAGCTTATGGGGGCCGGGGGATACGCAGTATTTT. Translation: CASSLWGPGDTQYF.